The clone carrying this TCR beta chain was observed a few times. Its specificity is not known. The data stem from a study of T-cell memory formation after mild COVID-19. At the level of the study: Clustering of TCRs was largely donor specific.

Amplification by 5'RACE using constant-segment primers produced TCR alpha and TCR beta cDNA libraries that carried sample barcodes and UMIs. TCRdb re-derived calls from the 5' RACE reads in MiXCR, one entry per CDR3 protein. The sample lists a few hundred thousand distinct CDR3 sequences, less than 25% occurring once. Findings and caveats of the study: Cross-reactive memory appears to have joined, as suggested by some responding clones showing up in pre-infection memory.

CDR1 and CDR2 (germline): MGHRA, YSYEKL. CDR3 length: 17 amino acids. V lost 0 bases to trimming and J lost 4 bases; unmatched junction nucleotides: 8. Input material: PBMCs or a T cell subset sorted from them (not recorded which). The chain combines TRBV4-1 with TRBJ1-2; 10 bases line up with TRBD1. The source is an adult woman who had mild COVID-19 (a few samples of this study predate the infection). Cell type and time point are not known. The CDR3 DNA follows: TGCGCCAGCAGCCAAGATCACGGGACAGGGGTTCTCTATGGCTACACCTTC. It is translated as CASSQDHGTGVLYGYTF.